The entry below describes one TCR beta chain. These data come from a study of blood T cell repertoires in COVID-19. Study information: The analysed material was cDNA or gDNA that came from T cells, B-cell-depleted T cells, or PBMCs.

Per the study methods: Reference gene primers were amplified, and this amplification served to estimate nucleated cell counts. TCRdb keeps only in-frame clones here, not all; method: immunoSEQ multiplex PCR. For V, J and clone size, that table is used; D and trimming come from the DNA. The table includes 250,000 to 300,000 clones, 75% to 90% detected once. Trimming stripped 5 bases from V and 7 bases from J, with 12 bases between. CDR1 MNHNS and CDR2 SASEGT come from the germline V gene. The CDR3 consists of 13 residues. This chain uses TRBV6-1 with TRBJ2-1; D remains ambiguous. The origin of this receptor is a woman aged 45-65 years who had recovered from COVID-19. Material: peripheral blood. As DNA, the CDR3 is TGTGCCAGCAGTTATCAGAGAGGTAATGAGCAGTTCTTC. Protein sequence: CASSYQRGNEQFF.